The text below deals with one TCR beta chain. Sequenced by immunoSEQ multiplex PCR; TCRdb stores in-frame clones only, minus some. Of tens of thousands of clones in the sample, 70% to 90% were seen once. This sample is drawn from a study of blood T cell repertoires in COVID-19. Study summary: Nucleic acid was either cDNA or gDNA, and it came from T cells, B-cell-depleted T cells, or PBMCs.

V lost 0 bases to trimming and J lost 4 bases, with 6 bases between them. This CDR3 region has 13 residues. This TCR came from a man in his fifties or sixties with active COVID-19. This rearrangement joins TRBV12-3 or TRBV12-4 to TRBJ1-2; no definite D call. Sequencing was performed on peripheral blood. CDR3 amino acids: CASSLAGGYGYTF. The CDR3 region has the DNA TGTGCCAGCAGTTTAGCGGGAGGCTATGGCTACACCTTC.